The text below deals with one T cell receptor (beta chain). Antigen unknown. Following autologous stem cell transplantation, relapse occurred in every patient, and exposure to brentuximab vedotin varied. Reported best responses ranged across complete response, partial response or progressive disease. Sequencing used immunoSEQ multiplex PCR; TCRdb keeps in-frame clones, though not all of them. The sample holds 30,000 to 45,000 clones, over 70% seen once. The source of the sample is a study of PD-1 blockade in classical Hodgkin lymphoma. Findings of the study overall: Relative to healthy donors, newly diagnosed patients reportedly had lower baseline TCR diversity, which was reported as lower still in relapsed/refractory patients. Lower baseline TCR diversity marked trial partial responders and progressors.

The germline V and J ends were trimmed by 5 bases and 3 bases, with 25 bases remaining between them. The CDR3 consists of 19 residues. From germline, CDR1 is LNHDA and CDR2 SQIVND (reference sequence). The receptor was derived from a human donor with classical Hodgkin lymphoma. Sequencing was performed on peripheral blood mononuclear cells (PBMCs), taken at baseline. J is TRBJ2-2 and V is TRBV19; D possibly uses TRBD1 or TRBD2 (5 bases each). CDR3 sequence: CASSDDFRDRRVYTGELFF. The CDR3 nucleotides read TGTGCCAGTAGTGACGACTTCCGGGACCGCAGAGTATACACCGGGGAGCTGTTTTTT.